The rows below give T cell receptor beta chains drawn from one sample of a study of T cell responses to AZD1222 COVID-19 vaccine. Clones were sequenced by immunoSEQ multiplex PCR, and TCRdb holds only the in-frame ones, with some missing. The table records about 170,000 clones, roughly 93% of them present only once. Sequenced here: peripheral blood, sampled on day 0 of AZD1222 vaccination. These receptors were obtained from an adult in good health. Each CDR3 is given with its conserved first and last residue.

v_call	j_call	cdr3_aa
TRBV11-2	TRBJ2-1	CASSFHRDRGNEQFF
TRBV19	TRBJ2-3	CASSLRQDTQYF
TRBV19	TRBJ1-2	CASSPMTAYGYTF
TRBV5-1	TRBJ2-7	CASSWTSTTYEQYF
TRBV10-2	TRBJ2-1	CASHPRASGRADNEQFF
TRBV6-1	TRBJ1-2	CASSESIRHGYTF
TRBV10-1	TRBJ1-3	CASSTDRGRGNTIYF
TRBV4-2	TRBJ1-2	CASSQLDSDVFSYTF
TRBV19	TRBJ2-5	CASSIGDRETQYF
TRBV15	TRBJ1-1	CATSRGGTLEAFF
TRBV6-4	TRBJ1-1	CASSVTGNTEAFF